This TCR beta chain is from a study of T cells in Graves' hyperthyroidism and ophthalmopathy. Clinical symptoms, serum thyroxine, TRAb, thyroid ultrasound and orbital computed tomography informed diagnoses. Fresh peripheral blood, about 9.9 ml, yielded the PBMCs. The source material, RNA transcripts, was used to amplify TCR beta CDR3 regions. HTBI primers were used for first-round RT-PCR of the TCR CDR3. Via MiXCR, TCRdb re-called the multiplex PCR reads, giving one row per CDR3 protein. The profile shows around 760,000 distinct CDR3 sequences, 30% to 40% of them singletons. Germline lookup yields CDR1 DFQATT and CDR2 SNEGSKA (reference sequence). CDR3 length: 15 residues. Trimming cost V 6 bases and J 5 bases, with 21 bases left between them.

The clonotype was recovered from a woman aged 40 to 55 with Graves' hyperthyroidism. Sequencing input: blood. The V and J genes are TRBV20-1 and TRBJ2-3, with D possibly being TRBD2 (5 bases). The CDR3 DNA sequence: TGCAGTGCAAATCACCGGGGTAAGGGAGAAGATACGCAGTATTTT. Amino acids: CSANHRGKGEDTQYF.